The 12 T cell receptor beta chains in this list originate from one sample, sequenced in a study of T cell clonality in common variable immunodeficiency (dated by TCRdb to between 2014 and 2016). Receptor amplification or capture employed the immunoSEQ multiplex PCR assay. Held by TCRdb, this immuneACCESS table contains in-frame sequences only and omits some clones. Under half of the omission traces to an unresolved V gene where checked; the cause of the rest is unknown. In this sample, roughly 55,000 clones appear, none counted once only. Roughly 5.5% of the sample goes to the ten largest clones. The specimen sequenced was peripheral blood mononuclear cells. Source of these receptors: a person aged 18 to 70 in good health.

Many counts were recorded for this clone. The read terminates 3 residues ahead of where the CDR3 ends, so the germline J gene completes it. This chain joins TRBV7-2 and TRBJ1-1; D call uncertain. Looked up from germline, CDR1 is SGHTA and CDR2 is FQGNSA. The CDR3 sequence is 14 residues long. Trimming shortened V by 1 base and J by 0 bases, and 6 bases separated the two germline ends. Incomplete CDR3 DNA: TGTGCCAGCAGCTTAGTCAGTCTGAACACTGAA. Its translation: CASSLVSLNTE. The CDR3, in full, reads CASSLVSLNTEAFF.

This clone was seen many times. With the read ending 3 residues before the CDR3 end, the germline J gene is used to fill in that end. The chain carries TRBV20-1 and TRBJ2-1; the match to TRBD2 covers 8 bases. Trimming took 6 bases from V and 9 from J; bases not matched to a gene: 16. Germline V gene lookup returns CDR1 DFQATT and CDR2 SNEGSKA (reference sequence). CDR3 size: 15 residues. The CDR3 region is CSASRGAGASGEQFF. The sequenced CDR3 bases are TGCAGTGCCTCCCGAGGAGCGGGAGCATCGGGTGAG.

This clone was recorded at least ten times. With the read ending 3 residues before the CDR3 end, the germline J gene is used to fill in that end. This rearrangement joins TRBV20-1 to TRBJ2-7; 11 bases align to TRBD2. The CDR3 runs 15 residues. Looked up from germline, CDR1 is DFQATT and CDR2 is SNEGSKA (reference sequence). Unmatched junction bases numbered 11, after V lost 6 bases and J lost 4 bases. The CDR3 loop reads CSARLAGRDLYEQYF. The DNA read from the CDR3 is TGCAGTGCACGACTAGCGGGACGCGACCTATACGAG.

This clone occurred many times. This chain's CDR3 is CASSYLGQGTMDTQYF. The sequenced CDR3 bases are TGCGCCAGCAGCTACCTAGGACAGGGCACCATGGATACG. The chain recombines TRBV5-1 with TRBJ2-3; 8 nucleotides match TRBD1. Read data end 3 residues before the CDR3 end; the end is taken from the germline J gene. This CDR3 has 16 residues. The V gene's germline CDR1 is SGHRS and CDR2 YFSETQ. The V segment lost 3 bases and the J segment 6 bases; nucleotides outside the gene matches: 12.

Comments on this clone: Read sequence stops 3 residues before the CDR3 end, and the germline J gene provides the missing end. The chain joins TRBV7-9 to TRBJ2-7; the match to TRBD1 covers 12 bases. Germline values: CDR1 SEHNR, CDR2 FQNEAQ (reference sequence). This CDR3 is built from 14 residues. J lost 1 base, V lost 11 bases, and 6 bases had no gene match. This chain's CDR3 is CAGSGQGASYEQYF. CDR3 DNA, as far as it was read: TGTGCCGGCTCGGGACAGGGGGCTTCCTACGAG.

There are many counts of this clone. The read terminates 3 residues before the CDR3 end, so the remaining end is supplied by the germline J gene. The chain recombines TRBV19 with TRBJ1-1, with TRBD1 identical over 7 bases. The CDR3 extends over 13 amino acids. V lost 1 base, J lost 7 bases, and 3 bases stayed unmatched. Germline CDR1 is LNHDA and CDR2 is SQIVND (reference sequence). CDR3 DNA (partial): TGTGCCAGTAGTATAGCGACAGGGCTTGAA. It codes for CASSIATGLE. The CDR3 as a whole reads CASSIATGLEAFF. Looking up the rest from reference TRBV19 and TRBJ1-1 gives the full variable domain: DGGITQSPKYLFRKEGQNVTLSCEQNLNHDAMYWYRQDPGQGLRLIYYSQIVNDFQKGDIAEGYSVSREKKESFPLTVTSAQKNPTAFYLCASSIATGLEAFFGQGTRLTVV.

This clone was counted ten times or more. The part of the CDR3 DNA that was read is TGTGCCAGCTCACCACGGGCTAGCGGCTACCCCGAG. Translating it yields CASSPRASGYPE. The CDR3 in its entirety is CASSPRASGYPEQYF. The chain joins TRBV18 to TRBJ2-7, with 7 bases that match TRBD2. Read data end 3 residues before the CDR3 end; the end is taken from the germline J gene. J was trimmed by 6 bases and V by 1 base; bases with no gene match: 9. Germline V CDR1 and CDR2: KGHSH, LQKENI. The length of the CDR3 is 15 residues.

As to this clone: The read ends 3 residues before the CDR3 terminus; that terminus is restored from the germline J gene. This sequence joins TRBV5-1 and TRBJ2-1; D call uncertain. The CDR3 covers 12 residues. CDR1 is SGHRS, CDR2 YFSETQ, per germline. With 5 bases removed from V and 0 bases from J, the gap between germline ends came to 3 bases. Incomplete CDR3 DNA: TGCGCCAGCAGAGGCTCCTACAATGAG. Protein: CASRGSYNE. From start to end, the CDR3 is CASRGSYNEQFF.

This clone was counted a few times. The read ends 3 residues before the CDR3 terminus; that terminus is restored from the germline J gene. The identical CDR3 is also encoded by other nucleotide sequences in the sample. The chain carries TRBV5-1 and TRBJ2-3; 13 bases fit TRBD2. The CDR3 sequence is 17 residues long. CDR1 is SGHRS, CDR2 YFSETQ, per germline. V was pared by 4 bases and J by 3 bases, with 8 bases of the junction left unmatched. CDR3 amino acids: CASSLEGLAGETDTQYF. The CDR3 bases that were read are TGCGCCAGCAGCCTGGAAGGACTAGCGGGAGAAACAGATACG.

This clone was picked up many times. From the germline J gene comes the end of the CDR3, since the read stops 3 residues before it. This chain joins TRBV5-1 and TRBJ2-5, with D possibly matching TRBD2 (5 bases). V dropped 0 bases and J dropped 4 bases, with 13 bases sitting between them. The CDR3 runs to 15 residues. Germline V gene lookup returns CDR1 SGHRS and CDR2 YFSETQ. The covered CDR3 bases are TGCGCCAGCAGCTTGGGGCCAACCGAGGGAGAGACC. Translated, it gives CASSLGPTEGET. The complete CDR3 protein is CASSLGPTEGETQYF.

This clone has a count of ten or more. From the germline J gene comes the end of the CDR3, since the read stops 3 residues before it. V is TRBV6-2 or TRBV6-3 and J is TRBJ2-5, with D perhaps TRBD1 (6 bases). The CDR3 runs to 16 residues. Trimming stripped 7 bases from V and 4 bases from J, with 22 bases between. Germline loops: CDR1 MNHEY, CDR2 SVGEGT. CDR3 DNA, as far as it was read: TGTGCCAGCAAAGGGGGTAATTGGCAGGTGGTAGAGACC. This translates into CASKGGNWQVVET. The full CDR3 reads CASKGGNWQVVETQYF.

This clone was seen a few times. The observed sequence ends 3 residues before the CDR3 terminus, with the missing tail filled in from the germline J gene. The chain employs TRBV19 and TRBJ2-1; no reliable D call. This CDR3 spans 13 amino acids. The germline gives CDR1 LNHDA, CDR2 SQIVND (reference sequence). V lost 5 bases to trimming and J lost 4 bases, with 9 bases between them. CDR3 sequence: CASSRLGYNEQFF. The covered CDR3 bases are TGTGCCAGTAGTCGGCTAGGATACAATGAG.